Listed here are 6 T cell receptor beta chains from one sample, sequenced in a study of CD8+CD57+ T cells in acquired aplastic anemia. Both TCR beta VDJ combination and CDR3 sequence profiling were carried out. Genomic DNA was the template for this profiling. TCRdb reprocessed the reads via MiXCR and lists one record per CDR3 protein. The sample shows about 170,000 distinct CDR3 sequences, 60% to 70% of them seen only once. Specimen: sorted CD4+, CD8+, or CD8+CD57+ T cells (not recorded which) from PBMCs. The receptors here all came from a human donor in good health.

The V call is TRBV7-9, the J call TRBJ2-5; either TRBD1 or TRBD2 may fit D (5 bases each). The CDR3 runs 16 residues. Germline V lookup: CDR1 SEHNR, CDR2 FQNEAQ (reference sequence). V lost 5 bases and J 4 bases, leaving 20 bases between the germline ends. The CDR3 loop reads CASSLGVPGRLETQYF. CDR3 DNA sequence: TGTGCCAGCAGCCTAGGGGTTCCGGGGCGTCTAGAGACCCAGTACTTC.

This clonotype appeared a single time. This rearrangement joins TRBV24-1 to TRBJ2-1, with 9 bases identical to TRBD2. After removal of 4 bases from V and 9 bases from J, the junction contained 15 bases not matched to a gene. This CDR3 contains 17 residues. Per germline, CDR1 KGHDR and CDR2 SFDVKD. CDR3 nucleotide sequence: TGTGCCACCAGTGACCAGACCCGAGGGACTAGCTGGGGTGAGCAGTTCTTC. Amino acid sequence: CATSDQTRGTSWGEQFF.

This clonotype occurred many times. The rearrangement joins TRBV4-1 to TRBJ2-5; 8 bases are a match to TRBD2. The junction had 2 bases not matched to a gene; V was cut back by 1 base and J by 4 bases. Germline V gene data show CDR1 as MGHRA and CDR2 as YSYEKL. The CDR3 has 14 amino acids. CDR3 loop: CASSQGTSGETQYF. The DNA for the CDR3 is TGCGCCAGCAGCCAAGGAACTAGCGGAGAGACCCAGTACTTC.

This clonotype appeared once. The rearrangement joins TRBV20-1 to TRBJ1-3; D is possibly TRBD1 (5 bases). The CDR3 loop spans 15 amino acids. Germline V CDR1 and CDR2: DFQATT, SNEGSKA (reference sequence). The V gene lost 3 bases and the J gene lost 0 bases, with 12 bases spanning the gap. CDR3 residues: CSASRDLGSGNTIYF. For the CDR3, the DNA is TGCAGTGCTAGTAGGGACTTGGGCTCTGGAAACACCATATATTTT.

This chain connects TRBV29-1 to TRBJ2-3; D may match TRBD1 or TRBD2 (5 bases each). CDR1 is SQVTM and CDR2 is ANQGSEA in the germline V gene. The CDR3 contains 12 residues. V gave up 6 bases and J gave up 2 bases, with 9 bases separating them. In nucleotides, the CDR3 is TGCAGCGTAGCTGGGACCACAGATACGCAGTATTTT. Translating gives CSVAGTTDTQYF.

The chain links TRBV12-3 or TRBV12-4 to TRBJ2-3, with 9 bases lining up with TRBD2. Trimming took 6 bases from V and 1 from J; bases not matched to a gene: 5. The CDR3 has 15 amino acids. The chain's CDR3 is CASSDLAGRTDTQYF. CDR3 in DNA: TGTGCCAGCAGCGATCTAGCGGGGCGCACAGATACGCAGTATTTT.